This T cell receptor beta chain was captured in a study of beta chain features in type 1 diabetes. The V and J ends lost 3 bases and 3 bases, in that order; junction bases with no gene match: 7. Looked up from germline, CDR1 is SEHNR and CDR2 is FQNEAQ (reference sequence). The CDR3 spans 17 residues. What was sequenced were expressed TCRB transcripts, since all of the isolated RNA had been reverse transcribed. Sequencing of naive, central memory and regulatory T cell samples gave an average of roughly 3.4 million reads. Profiled with immunoSEQ multiplex PCR; TCRdb holds only in-frame clones, not every one. The sample holds some 370,000 clones, around 10% seen once. Study results and caveats: The cDNA sequencing approach could over-represent high-TCR-expressing cells. For Type 1 diabetes patients, all four CD4+ subsets carried TCRB CDR3s that were moderately but significantly shorter.

To note about this clone: What it binds is unknown.

About 110 mL of blood, on average, came from one heparinised draw per donor. Sorting produced populations that all topped 95% purity. This TCR was sampled from a man aged 25 to 40 with type 1 diabetes. The specimen sequenced was central memory CD4+ T cells from blood. V and J are TRBV7-9 and TRBJ2-1; 11 bases agree with TRBD2. DNA for the CDR3: TGTGCCAGCAGCTTGGGGCTAGCGGGAGGAGGCTACAATGAGCAGTTCTTC. It yields the protein CASSLGLAGGGYNEQFF.